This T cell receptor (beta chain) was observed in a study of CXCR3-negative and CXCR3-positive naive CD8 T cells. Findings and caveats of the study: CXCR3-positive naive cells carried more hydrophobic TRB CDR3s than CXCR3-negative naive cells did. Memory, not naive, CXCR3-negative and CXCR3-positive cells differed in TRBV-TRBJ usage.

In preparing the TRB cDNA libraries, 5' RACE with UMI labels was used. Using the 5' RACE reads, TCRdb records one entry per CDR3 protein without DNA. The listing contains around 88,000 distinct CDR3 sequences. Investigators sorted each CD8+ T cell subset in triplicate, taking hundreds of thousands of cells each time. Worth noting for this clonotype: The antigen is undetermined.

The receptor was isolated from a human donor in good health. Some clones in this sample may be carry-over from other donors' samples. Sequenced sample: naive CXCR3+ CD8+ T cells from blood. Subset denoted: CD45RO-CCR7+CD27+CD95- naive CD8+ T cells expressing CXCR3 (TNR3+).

The chain's CDR3 is CASSLAGGVVSYGYTF. The V and J genes are TRBV5-5 and TRBJ1-2. CDR3 length: 16 residues. Germline V gene sequence: CDR1 SGHKS, CDR2 YYEKEE (reference sequence). Full variable domain (rest looked up from reference TRBV5-5 and TRBJ1-2): DAGVTQSPTHLIKTRGQQVTLRCSPISGHKSVSWYQQVLGQGPQFIFQYYEKEERGRGNFPDRFSARQFPNYSSELNVNALLLGDSALYLCASSLAGGVVSYGYTFGSGTRLTVV.